One sample yielded the 25 T cell receptor beta chains listed below, sequenced in a study of blood T cell repertoires in COVID-19. Only in-frame clones appear in the TCRdb table, and some are missing; sequencing was by immunoSEQ multiplex PCR. The sample lists some 390,000 clones, about 90% occurring once. Sequenced sample: peripheral blood. Receptors originate from a woman aged 60-75 years with COVID-19, enrolled during active disease.

The chain couples TRBV28 to TRBJ1-6; possible D gene TRBD1, 5 bases. V lost 6 bases, J lost 10 bases, and 16 bases lay in between. Germline V gives CDR1 MDHEN, CDR2 SYDVKM. The CDR3 totals 14 residues. CDR3 amino acids: CASRPGTGGSPLHF. The CDR3 DNA reads as TGTGCCAGCAGACCGGGAACCGGGGGGTCACCCCTCCACTTT.

This chain joins TRBV5-5 and TRBJ2-1, with TRBD2 as a possible D gene (5 bases). The V end was cut by 1 base, the J end by 8 bases, with 13 bases between. The germline CDR1 and CDR2 sequences are SGHKS and YYEKEE (reference sequence). The CDR3 covers 14 residues. The CDR3 DNA reads TGTGCCAGCAGCTTGTGGGGAGCGGTCGATGAGCAGTTCTTC. Amino acid sequence: CASSLWGAVDEQFF.

The chain uses TRBV18 and TRBJ2-1; 14 positions match TRBD2. The CDR3 runs to 18 residues. Germline CDR1 KGHSH, CDR2 LQKENI. The ends lost 0 bases at V and 3 bases at J; junction bases unmatched: 4. DNA of the CDR3: TGTGCCAGCTCACCACCCGGACTAGCGGGGGGCGTCTACAATGAGCAGTTCTTC. This codes for CASSPPGLAGGVYNEQFF.

This chain joins TRBV7-8 and TRBJ1-5; TRBD1 might be the D (5 bases). Germline lookup yields CDR1 SGHVS and CDR2 FQNEAQ. The CDR3 is 17 amino acids. V was pared by 5 bases and J by 0 bases, with 17 bases between. Written as DNA, the CDR3 is TGTGCCAGCAGCCCCGGGCGGGGCGGTATTAGCAATCAGCCCCAGCATTTT. It specifies CASSPGRGGISNQPQHF.

With regard to this clone: One end of the junction fails to match germline, which may point to a read error. CDR3 nucleotide sequence: TGTGCCAGCAGCCTAACACCCGGGATTCATGAAGCTTTCTTT. It translates to CASSLTPGIHEAFF. V gene TRBV7-3 combines with J gene TRBJ1-1; D ambiguous. CDR1 is SGHTA and CDR2 is FQGTGA in the germline V gene. The CDR3 sequence is 14 residues long.

This clone was picked up a small number of times. The chain employs TRBV2 and TRBJ2-4; no reliable D call. The germline gives CDR1 SNHLY, CDR2 FYNNEI. The CDR3 totals 13 residues. Trimming shortened V by 2 bases and J by 11 bases, and 13 bases separated the two germline ends. Here the CDR3 reads CASSESGSVVQYF. In nucleotides, the CDR3 is TGTGCCAGCAGTGAATCCGGTTCTGTAGTTCAGTACTTC.

A few counts support this clone. The chain joins TRBV7-6 to TRBJ2-1; D possibly corresponds to TRBD2 (5 bases). The CDR3 consists of 16 residues. Germline V gene lookup returns CDR1 SGHVS and CDR2 FNYEAQ. Trimming took 1 base from V and 0 from J, leaving 10 bases between them. This CDR3 reads CASSLVGGSSYNEQFF. The CDR3 DNA follows: TGTGCCAGCAGCTTAGTAGGTGGGAGCTCCTACAATGAGCAGTTCTTC.

The rearrangement links TRBV5-1 to TRBJ2-1; tentatively, D is TRBD1 (5 bases). Trimming removed 1 base at V and 6 bases at J, with 8 bases between. The germline CDR1 and CDR2 sequences are SGHRS and YFSETQ. This CDR3 has 13 amino acids. The CDR3 DNA reads as TGCGCCAGCAGCTTGTGGGGCGGCAATGAGCAGTTCTTC. This codes for CASSLWGGNEQFF.

The V gene is TRBV5-6, the J gene TRBJ1-1; D ambiguous. CDR3 size: 14 residues. The V gene lost 0 bases and the J gene lost 8 bases, with 14 bases spanning the gap. Germline CDR1 and CDR2: SGHDT and YYEEEE. The CDR3 DNA reads TGTGCCAGCAGCTTGGACCGCTGGCAGGCAGAAGCTTTCTTT. Translation: CASSLDRWQAEAFF.

The chain is built from TRBV6-4 and TRBJ1-2, with 10 bases identical to TRBD1. Unmatched junction bases numbered 4, after V lost 2 bases and J lost 7 bases. Germline V CDR1 and CDR2: MRHNA, SNTAGT. The length of the CDR3 is 14 residues. The CDR3 DNA reads TGTGCCAGCAGTGACGACAGGGGGCTCTTTGGCTACACCTTC. It specifies CASSDDRGLFGYTF.

This sequence joins TRBV6-5 and TRBJ1-1, with 11 positions matching TRBD1. With V trimmed by 6 bases and J by 5 bases, 2 bases remained unmatched. The CDR3 is 13 residues long. CDR1 is MNHEY, CDR2 SVGAGI, per germline. The CDR3 here is CASRGDRGTEAFF. CDR3 bases: TGTGCCAGCAGGGGGGACAGGGGGACTGAAGCTTTCTTT.

The chain recombines TRBV7-3 with TRBJ1-1; 7 nucleotides align to TRBD1. Per germline, CDR1 SGHTA and CDR2 FQGTGA. V was pared by 4 bases and J by 3 bases, with 2 bases of the junction left unmatched. The CDR3 runs to 13 residues. The CDR3, as DNA: TGTGCCAGCAGCTCACAGGGGTACACTGAAGCTTTCTTT. Its protein product is CASSSQGYTEAFF.

The V and J genes are TRBV7-8 and TRBJ1-2; TRBD1 matches 9 bases. Per the germline V gene, CDR1 is SGHVS and CDR2 is FQNEAQ. Trimming took 4 bases from V and 5 from J; bases not matched to a gene: 5. The CDR3 extends over 14 amino acids. Here the CDR3 reads CASSYTDRGYGYTF. The CDR3 coding sequence is TGTGCCAGCAGCTACACGGACAGGGGATATGGCTACACCTTC. Full variable domain (outside the CDR3, taken from reference TRBV7-8 and TRBJ1-2): GAGVSQSPRYKVAKRGQDVALRCDPISGHVSLFWYQQALGQGPEFLTYFQNEAQLDKSGLPSDRFFAERPEGSVSTLKIQRTQQEDSAVYLCASSYTDRGYGYTFGSGTRLTVV.

The V and J genes are TRBV11-2 and TRBJ2-1; D possibly corresponds to TRBD1 (8 bases). The CDR3 spans 15 residues. Germline CDR1 reads SGHAT; CDR2 reads FQNNGV. Trimming removed 4 bases from V and 5 bases from J, with 15 bases in between. In DNA, the CDR3 is TGTGCCAGCAGCTACTGGACAGGGAGGGACAATGAGCAGTTCTTC. Its translation: CASSYWTGRDNEQFF.

V usage is TRBV9 and J usage is TRBJ1-6; D is undetermined. This CDR3 region has 15 residues. V dropped 3 bases and J dropped 9 bases, with 16 bases sitting between them. CDR1 SGDLS and CDR2 YYNGEE come from the germline V gene. CDR3 DNA sequence: TGTGCCAGCAGCGGACGAGATTTCGAGGGTTCACCCCTCCACTTT. This encodes CASSGRDFEGSPLHF.

CDR3 DNA sequence: TGTGCCAGCAGCGTAATGGAGGGTTCACCCCTCCACTTT. This gives the protein CASSVMEGSPLHF. The chain has TRBV9 and TRBJ1-6; D call uncertain. CDR1 SGDLS and CDR2 YYNGEE come from the germline V gene. The CDR3 runs 13 residues. The germline V and J ends were trimmed by 1 base and 9 bases, with 8 bases remaining between them. Full variable domain (missing parts from reference TRBV9 and TRBJ1-6): DSGVTQTPKHLITATGQRVTLRCSPRSGDLSVYWYQQSLDQGLQFLIQYYNGEERAKGNILERFSAQQFPDLHSELNLSSLELGDSALYFCASSVMEGSPLHFGNGTRLTVT.

The gene calls are TRBV5-1 and TRBJ2-3; TRBD2 agrees at 11 bases. The junction had 13 bases not matched to a gene; V was cut back by 4 bases and J by 6 bases. The CDR3 is made up of 17 amino acids. Germline V gives CDR1 SGHRS, CDR2 YFSETQ. As DNA, the CDR3 is TGCGCCAGCAGCCATAGGGTAATAGCGGGGGGGCCTGATACGCAGTATTTT. It specifies CASSHRVIAGGPDTQYF.

This clone showed up just once. This chain uses TRBV11-1 with TRBJ1-2; D call uncertain. The CDR3 covers 12 residues. Trimming left V 1 base short and J 9 bases short, with 9 bases between. Germline V gene sequence: CDR1 SGHAT, CDR2 FQDESV (reference sequence). CDR3 nucleotides: TGTGCCAGCAGCTTAGGGGCCGAGCGCTACACCTTC. It specifies CASSLGAERYTF.

The chain has TRBV9 and TRBJ2-7, with 9 bases matching TRBD1. V was clipped by 3 bases and J by 7 bases; unmatched bases: 11. The CDR3 totals 15 residues. CDR1 and CDR2 from the germline V gene are SGDLS and YYNGEE. The CDR3 sequence: CASSASGTGLGEQYF. DNA for the CDR3: TGTGCCAGCAGCGCCTCCGGGACAGGGTTAGGGGAGCAGTACTTC.

This rearrangement joins TRBV7-9 to TRBJ1-1, with 12 bases fitting TRBD1. CDR1 and CDR2 (germline): SEHNR, FQNEAQ (reference sequence). This CDR3 contains 16 residues. V gave up 5 bases and J gave up 4 bases; unmatched junction bases: 8. Written as DNA, the CDR3 is TGTGCCAGCAGCCCGGGGACAGGGGGCGGAGGCACTGAAGCTTTCTTT. Translating gives CASSPGTGGGGTEAFF. Using reference TRBV7-9 and TRBJ1-1 for the parts outside the CDR3, the full variable domain is DTGVSQNPRHKITKRGQNVTFRCDPISEHNRLYWYRQTLGQGPEFLTYFQNEAQLEKSRLLSDRFSAERPKGSFSTLEIQRTEQGDSAMYLCASSPGTGGGGTEAFFGQGTRLTVV.

V usage is TRBV3-1 (or the pseudogene TRBV3-2) and J usage is TRBJ2-5; 9 positions agree with TRBD1. V dropped 4 bases and J dropped 3; count of bases not matched to a gene: 9. CDR1 and CDR2 from the germline V gene are LGHDT and YNNKEL (reference sequence). The CDR3 has 16 residues. CDR3 region: CASSPGQGGREETQYF. The CDR3 nucleotides are TGTGCCAGCAGCCCGGGACAGGGAGGCCGAGAAGAGACCCAGTACTTC.

CDR3 sequence reads: CASTLLARTDTQYF. In DNA form, the CDR3 reads TGTGCCAGCACTTTGCTAGCGCGCACAGATACGCAGTATTTT. The chain links TRBV2 to TRBJ2-3, with D possibly TRBD2 on 6 matching bases. The V end was cut by 7 bases, the J end by 1 base, with 12 bases between. Per the germline V gene, CDR1 is SNHLY and CDR2 is FYNNEI. The CDR3 has 14 amino acids.

V and J are TRBV28 and TRBJ1-2, with D hard to call. Trimming stripped 8 bases from V and 5 bases from J, with 21 bases between. Germline V gene sequence: CDR1 MDHEN, CDR2 SYDVKM. The CDR3 is made up of 15 amino acids. The CDR3 sequence is CASVKLGSGLYGYTF. As DNA, the CDR3 is TGTGCCAGCGTTAAACTGGGCTCCGGCTTGTATGGCTACACCTTC.

V gene TRBV6-5 combines with J gene TRBJ2-7, with 12 bases that match TRBD2. CDR3 size: 15 residues. Germline V gene sequence: CDR1 MNHEY, CDR2 SVGAGI. V shed 6 bases, J shed 0 bases, and the junction held 3 bases outside the gene matches. CDR3 in DNA: TGTGCCAGCAGGTTGACTAGCGGGGGCTCCTACGAGCAGTACTTC. It encodes CASRLTSGGSYEQYF.

V usage is TRBV6-5 and J usage is TRBJ1-1, with TRBD1 identical over 9 bases. This CDR3 is built from 15 residues. Looked up from germline, CDR1 is MNHEY and CDR2 is SVGAGI. The V segment lost 4 bases and the J segment 6 bases; nucleotides outside the gene matches: 9. The CDR3 here is CASSSDRGPVSEAFF. The CDR3, as DNA: TGTGCCAGCAGTTCGGACAGGGGTCCCGTATCTGAAGCTTTCTTT.